Shown below are 12 T cell receptor beta chains from a single sample sequenced in a study of cytomegalovirus exposure and HLA in healthy donors (dated by TCRdb to 2016 to 2017). The library was produced with the immunoSEQ multiplex PCR assay. For the multiplex PCR, a mixture combining 60 forward primers for TCR Vbeta segments and 13 reverse primers for TCR Jbeta segments was used. Held by TCRdb, this immuneACCESS table contains in-frame sequences only and omits some clones. Under half of the omission traces to an unresolved V gene where checked; the cause of the rest is unknown. This sample comprises more than 120,000 clones, 75% to 85% of them detected only once. The ten largest clones represent 6.2% of the sample. Sequencing used PBMCs. Receptors originate from a woman aged 40 to 50 in good health and CMV-seropositive.

There are a few counts of this clone. This chain connects TRBV7-9 to TRBJ2-5, with 9 bases that match TRBD2. Germline values: CDR1 SEHNR, CDR2 FQNEAQ (reference sequence). V dropped 5 bases and J dropped 4; count of bases not matched to a gene: 14. The CDR3 spans 17 residues. DNA for the CDR3: TGTGCCAGCAGCGACGGACTAGCGAGCCTGGGGGTAGAGACCCAGTACTTC. Protein product: CASSDGLASLGVETQYF.

The chain has TRBV5-8 and TRBJ2-1; 8 bases line up with TRBD1. In germline, CDR1 is SGHTS, CDR2 YDEGEE. The CDR3 consists of 15 residues. The ends lost 1 base at V and 4 bases at J; junction bases unmatched: 4. This CDR3 is CASSLKTGGYNEQFF. The CDR3 DNA sequence: TGTGCCAGCAGCTTGAAAACAGGGGGTTACAATGAGCAGTTCTTC.

V and J are TRBV11-3 and TRBJ2-4, with a possible D match to TRBD1 (5 bases). Per germline, CDR1 SGHNT and CDR2 YENEEA. CDR3 length equals 13 residues. Trimming pared 9 bases from V and 4 bases from J, leaving 13 bases between. The CDR3 DNA reads as TGTGCCAGTGCGGCGACAGTTAAAAACATTCAGTACTTC. It translates to CASAATVKNIQYF.

V gene TRBV5-1 combines with J gene TRBJ2-7, with a tentative D call TRBD2 (6 bases). The V end was cut by 0 bases, the J end by 0 bases, with 10 bases between. Germline V gives CDR1 SGHRS, CDR2 YFSETQ. The length of the CDR3 is 15 residues. The CDR3 spells CASSLVAGSSYEQYF. CDR3 bases: TGCGCCAGCAGCTTGGTTGCGGGAAGCTCCTACGAGCAGTACTTC.

The CDR3 sequence: CASSVEVAGGPVHYEQYF. CDR3 DNA sequence: TGTGCCAGCAGCGTAGAGGTAGCGGGAGGGCCAGTCCACTACGAGCAGTACTTC. The chain couples TRBV9 to TRBJ2-7; 11 nucleotides line up with TRBD2. The junction had 11 bases not matched to a gene; V was cut back by 0 bases and J by 3 bases. The germline CDR1 and CDR2 sequences are SGDLS and YYNGEE. This CDR3 contains 18 residues.

The chain couples TRBV5-1 to TRBJ2-3; 9 nucleotides match TRBD2. V dropped 4 bases and J dropped 4; count of bases not matched to a gene: 7. The CDR3 has 15 amino acids. The germline V gene has CDR1 SGHRS and CDR2 YFSETQ. CDR3 residues: CASSQSSGNADTQYF. Written as DNA, the CDR3 is TGCGCCAGCAGCCAATCTAGCGGGAACGCAGATACGCAGTATTTT.

As DNA, the CDR3 is TGTGCCAGCAGCCCCGAGGCCGGACCCCTCCACTTT. Translation gives CASSPEAGPLHF. This sequence joins TRBV6-5 and TRBJ1-6; no definite D call. Trimming shortened V by 6 bases and J by 12 bases, and 12 bases separated the two germline ends. This CDR3 comprises 12 residues. CDR1 and CDR2 from the germline V gene are MNHEY and SVGAGI.

The CDR3 DNA follows: TGTGCCTGGAGCAAGTTGGGAGGTCAGCCCCAGCATTTT. It codes for CAWSKLGGQPQHF. The rearrangement uses TRBV30 and TRBJ1-5; D remains unclear. Germline CDR1 and CDR2: GTSNPN and SVGIG (reference sequence). V was trimmed by 3 bases and J by 6 bases, leaving 12 bases between them. The CDR3 covers 13 residues.

The rearrangement uses TRBV6-1 and TRBJ2-7; D is ambiguous. Germline-derived CDR1 and CDR2 are MNHNS and SASEGT. The ends were cut back, 1 base at V and 4 bases at J, with 5 bases in the middle. This CDR3 contains 12 residues. CDR3 coding DNA: TGTGCCAGCAGTGAAGTACAGTACGAGCAGTACTTC. This gives the protein CASSEVQYEQYF.

V is TRBV5-1 and J is TRBJ1-1; 9 bases agree with TRBD1. Germline CDR1 is SGHRS and CDR2 is YFSETQ. V shed 4 bases, J shed 5 bases, and the junction held 9 bases outside the gene matches. CDR3 size: 15 residues. CDR3 nucleotide sequence: TGCGCCAGCAGCATAGGGACAGGGTGGGGGACTGAAGCTTTCTTT. It specifies CASSIGTGWGTEAFF.

This clone was recorded a few times. V and J are TRBV5-6 and TRBJ1-4; weak D call: TRBD1 (6 bases). V was pared by 4 bases and J by 4 bases, with 17 bases between. The CDR3 length is 16 residues. Germline CDR1 and CDR2: SGHDT and YYEEEE. The chain's CDR3 is CASSPGQLPGNEKLFF. The CDR3 nucleotides read TGTGCCAGCAGCCCTGGACAGCTACCGGGTAATGAAAAACTGTTTTTT.

The V call is TRBV27, the J call TRBJ2-3; TRBD1 matches 7 bases. This CDR3 has 16 amino acids. Germline V lookup: CDR1 MNHEY, CDR2 SMNVEV (reference sequence). J was trimmed by 1 base and V by 3 bases; bases with no gene match: 7. The CDR3 DNA follows: TGTGCCAGCAGTTTGACTAAGGGGGCCGGCACAGATACGCAGTATTTT. Translation: CASSLTKGAGTDTQYF.